This is a list of T cell receptor beta chains from one sample in a study of response to subunit inactivated influenza vaccine. TCRdb reprocessed the RT-PCR reads via MiXCR and lists one record per CDR3 protein. The sample comprises 500,000 to 750,000 distinct CDR3 sequences, 14% of which are singletons, and 11% rests with the top ten. Source: PBMCs from blood, taken about 13 days after vaccination. These receptors all come from a man aged 50-59 years who received an inactivated influenza vaccine. CDR3s include the opening cysteine and the closing phenylalanine or tryptophan. The D gene is left open where the match is weak. Clone size is not always given. Where it is, it says once, few, many or a class for expanded clones.

D: -; size: few; V: TRBV11-1; J: TRBJ2-3; CDR3: CASSLLGAHGRYSTDTQYF; DNA: TGTGCCAGCAGCTTACTCGGAGCGCACGGACGATATTCCACAGATACGCAGTATTTT
D: TRBD2; size: few; V: TRBV3-1; J: TRBJ2-3; CDR3: CASSQLLAGGFSSTDTQYF; DNA: TGTGCCAGCAGCCAGTTACTAGCGGGGGGGTTTTCTAGCACAGATACGCAGTATTTT
D: TRBD1; size: -; V: TRBV29-1; J: TRBJ2-3; CDR3: CSVGRTGQSDTQYF; DNA: TGCAGCGTTGGGCGGACAGGGCAGTCGGATACGCAGTATTTT
D: -; size: -; V: TRBV24-1; J: TRBJ2-1; CDR3: CATSDNPGGVDHNEQFF; DNA: TGTGCCACCAGTGATAACCCGGGCGGAGTCGATCACAATGAGCAGTTCTTC
D: TRBD2; size: many; V: TRBV28; J: TRBJ2-7; CDR3: CASSRRGDYMIHEQYF; DNA: TGTGCCAGCAGCCGCCGCGGGGACTATATGATCCACGAGCAGTACTTC
D: -; size: many; V: TRBV28; J: TRBJ2-5; CDR3: CASSVTRTEKYEETQYF; DNA: TGTGCCAGCAGTGTAACTCGGACAGAGAAGTATGAAGAGACCCAGTACTTC
D: TRBD2; size: -; V: TRBV5-5; J: TRBJ2-1; CDR3: CASSLGTSGGASQFF; DNA: TGTGCCAGCAGCTTGGGGACTAGCGGGGGGGCTTCGCAGTTCTTC
D: -; size: -; V: TRBV12-3/TRBV12-4; J: TRBJ1-6; CDR3: CASRSQGFYNSPLHF; DNA: TGTGCCAGCAGGTCTCAGGGTTTCTATAATTCACCCCTCCACTTT
D: -; size: few; V: TRBV12-3/TRBV12-4; J: TRBJ2-7; CDR3: CASSLVVTGSSYEQYF; DNA: TGTGCCAGCAGTTTAGTAGTCACAGGGAGCTCCTACGAGCAGTACTTC
D: -; size: -; V: TRBV29-1; J: TRBJ2-7; CDR3: CSAWGPLGSYEQYF; DNA: TGCAGCGCATGGGGGCCCCTAGGCTCCTACGAGCAGTACTTC
D: -; size: many; V: TRBV10-3; J: TRBJ2-3; CDR3: CAINTRDISTDTQYF; DNA: TGTGCCATCAATACGCGGGACATCAGCACAGATACGCAGTATTTT
D: TRBD2; size: -; V: TRBV10-3; J: TRBJ2-7; CDR3: CAISDGGTYEQYF; DNA: TGTGCCATCAGTGACGGGGGGACCTACGAGCAGTACTTC
D: -; size: -; V: TRBV10-3; J: TRBJ2-1; CDR3: CAISEKVLGSYNEQFF; DNA: TGTGCCATCAGTGAAAAAGTCCTTGGCTCCTACAATGAGCAGTTCTTC
D: -; size: many; V: TRBV5-1; J: TRBJ1-1; CDR3: CASSTQGNTEAFF; DNA: TGCGCCAGCAGCACACAGGGGAACACTGAAGCTTTCTTT
D: -; size: -; V: TRBV7-2; J: TRBJ2-2; CDR3: CASSSDRPTGELFF; DNA: TGTGCCAGCAGCTCGGACAGACCTACCGGGGAGCTGTTTTTT
D: -; size: -; V: TRBV20-1; J: TRBJ2-5; CDR3: CSASRRTQETQYF; DNA: TGCAGTGCTAGTAGGCGGACCCAAGAGACCCAGTACTTC
D: -; size: few; V: TRBV6-6; J: TRBJ2-7; CDR3: CASSYGLHYEQYF; DNA: TGTGCCAGCAGTTATGGGCTGCACTACGAGCAGTACTTC
D: -; size: few; V: TRBV7-6; J: TRBJ2-1; CDR3: CASGTGVSYNEQFF; DNA: TGTGCCAGCGGGACGGGAGTATCCTACAATGAGCAGTTCTTC
D: -; size: -; V: TRBV7-2; J: TRBJ2-2; CDR3: CASSLRGAATGELFF; DNA: TGTGCCAGCAGCTTAAGGGGGGCCGCCACCGGGGAGCTGTTTTTT
D: -; size: -; V: TRBV11-2; J: TRBJ2-2; CDR3: CASSLERGGELFF; DNA: TGTGCCAGCAGCTTAGAGCGGGGCGGGGAGCTGTTTTTT